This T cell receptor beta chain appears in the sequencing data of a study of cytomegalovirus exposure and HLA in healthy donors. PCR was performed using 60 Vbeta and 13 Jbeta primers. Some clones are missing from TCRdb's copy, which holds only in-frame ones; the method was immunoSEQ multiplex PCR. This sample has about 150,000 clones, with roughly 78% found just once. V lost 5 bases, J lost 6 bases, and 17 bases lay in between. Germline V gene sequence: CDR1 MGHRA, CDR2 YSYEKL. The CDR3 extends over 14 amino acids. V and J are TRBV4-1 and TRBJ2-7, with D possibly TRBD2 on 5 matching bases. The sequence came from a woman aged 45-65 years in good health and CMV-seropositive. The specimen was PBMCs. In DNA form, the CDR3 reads TGCGCCAGCAGCTCTCGAGAGGGCCCCGGCGAGCAGTACTTC. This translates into CASSSREGPGEQYF.